This is a list of T cell receptor beta chains from one sample in a study of cytomegalovirus exposure and HLA in healthy donors. Profiled with immunoSEQ multiplex PCR; TCRdb holds only in-frame clones, not every one. The table lists 100,000 to 150,000 clones, approximately 80% of them singletons. The sample comprised PBMCs. The receptors come from a female donor in good health and CMV-seropositive. Each CDR3 is given with its conserved first and last residue.

>TRBJ2-3|TRBV10-1
CASSDGGARDTQYF
>TRBJ1-2|TRBV27
CASSLQGQGNYGYTF
>TRBJ1-4|TRBV15
CATSTGVTNEKLFF
>TRBJ2-5|TRBV7-2
CASSLGSGGAETQYF
>TRBJ1-1|TRBV28
CASSRDRLVSTEAFF
>TRBJ1-1|TRBV5-6
CASSTPDRASMNTEAFF
>TRBJ2-2|TRBV6-6
CASSQNDRVGELFF
>TRBJ1-4|TRBV19
CATTGDREEKLFF
>TRBJ2-3|TRBV11-2
CASSLGVGATTDTQYF
>TRBJ2-2|TRBV11-2
CASSFRADTGELFF
>TRBJ2-4|TRBV5-1
CASSPDRSKNIQYF
>TRBJ1-5|TRBV15
CATSRRGAGEHNQPQHF